This T cell receptor (beta chain) was recovered during a study of human T cells and chemical hapten exposure. Study-level background: Sensitizing treatment utilized 2% DPC over an approximately 2 cm by approximately 2 cm portion of upper inner arm skin. Patches that contained 0.01% DPC were applied to the upper back and read at 6 days. The study's findings and limits: Versus controls, significantly more large CDR3 similarity clusters arose from expanded TCRs. DPC sensitization produced no change in TCRs with frequency above 1 in 1000.

Time point reported: pre-sensitization, week 0. Treatment given: therapeutic diphenylcyclopropenone sensitization with weekly scalp DPC. It was from unfractionated whole blood that total RNA was extracted. MiXCR, applied by TCRdb to the RACE reads, yields one record per CDR3 protein. The table records some 57,000 distinct CDR3 sequences, 9.5% to 10% of them present only once. This clonotype was observed a handful of times. The antigen is unknown. The V end lost 7 bases, the J end lost 7 bases, and 10 bases lay between the germline ends. Germline lookup yields CDR1 DFQATT and CDR2 SNEGSKA (reference sequence). This CDR3 has 10 residues.

This sequence originates from a woman aged 25 to 39 with alopecia areata. Some clones in this sample may be carry-over from other donors' samples. The starting material was whole blood, obtained in connection with sensitization to the hapten diphenylcyclopropenone (DPC). The V and J genes are TRBV20-1 and TRBJ1-1; D unresolved. The CDR3 DNA reads TGCAGTGGACGGCAGGTTGAAGCTTTCTTT. Translated: CSGRQVEAFF.